The T cell receptor (beta chain) described here comes from a study of OX40 agonist ivuxolimab in advanced cancers. The overall study: Allowance was made for prior anti-PD-1, anti-PD-L1 or anti-CTLA-4 therapy, and 35% to 40% had some.

The repertoire was sequenced with immunoSEQ multiplex PCR; TCRdb's copy has only in-frame clones and lacks some. The sample contains tens of thousands of clones, 75% to 90% of which appear only once. CDR3 length: 16 amino acids. After removal of 0 bases from V and 4 bases from J, the junction contained 7 bases not matched to a gene. Germline values: CDR1 SGDLS, CDR2 YYNGEE. Any history of autoimmune disease or systemic immunosuppression disqualified patients. Whole-study findings and limits: Among T cells, CD8+ cells averaged more expanded clones than CD4+ cells.

To note about this clone: Its antigen is undetermined.

The clonotype comes from an adult with an advanced solid tumor such as melanoma, head and neck, liver or kidney cancer. The sample in question was CD4+ or CD8+ T cells sorted from blood, obtained in a trial of the OX40 agonist ivuxolimab. This chain uses TRBV9 with TRBJ1-3; 7 bases map to TRBD1. CDR3 coding DNA: TGTGCCAGCAGCGTAGAAGCGGGACAGAGAGGAAACACCATATATTTT. It yields the protein CASSVEAGQRGNTIYF.